This T cell receptor beta chain was sequenced during a study of cytomegalovirus exposure and HLA in healthy donors. Whole-study results and caveats: For cytomegalovirus status, the classifier reportedly gave diagnoses with high specificity and sensitivity. For TCR beta chains, V- and J-gene trimming was later linked to a missense DCLRE1C variant.

CDR3 length equals 14 residues. Trimming took off 2 bases at V and 0 bases at J, with 8 bases between the two ends. CDR1 MDHEN and CDR2 SYDVKM come from the germline V gene. Points on this clone: Its target is not known.

The PCR used 60 Vbeta and 13 Jbeta primers. In the original processing: The authors later counted about 80 million unique TCR beta chains, 9.5 million to 11 million of them shared. Only in-frame clones appear in the TCRdb table, and some are missing; sequencing was by immunoSEQ multiplex PCR. The V and J calls and clone size come from that table; D and trimming were worked out from the DNA. The profile shows 150,000 to 200,000 clones, around two thirds of them singletons. The V call is TRBV28, the J call TRBJ2-7; possible D gene TRBD2, 6 bases. This TCR came from a man aged 35 to 55 in good health and CMV-seronegative. The sequenced material came from PBMCs. CDR3 sequence: CASSLAGSSYEQYF. The CDR3 DNA reads TGTGCCAGCAGTTTAGCGGGGAGCTCCTACGAGCAGTACTTC.